These 20 T cell receptor beta chains were sequenced from one sample in a study of shared clonotypes between healthy human individuals. TCRdb keeps only in-frame clones here, not all; method: immunoSEQ multiplex PCR. The data hold about 700,000 clones, with under 80% observed a single time. Material for sequencing was memory CD4+ T cells sorted from blood. Subset meaning: CD45RA-negative fraction. These receptors were collected from a woman aged 25 to 39 in good health.

The gene calls are TRBV11-3 and TRBJ2-1, with D perhaps matching TRBD2 (5 bases). V lost 7 bases to trimming and J lost 2 bases, with 18 bases between them. Germline V gives CDR1 SGHNT, CDR2 YENEEA. The CDR3 extends over 16 amino acids. The CDR3 DNA follows: TGTGCCAGCACCCTTAGAGGACTGAACCCCTACAATGAGCAGTTCTTC. Its protein is CASTLRGLNPYNEQFF.

The chain joins TRBV28 to TRBJ2-2; 9 bases match TRBD1. The CDR3 runs to 16 residues. V dropped 7 bases and J dropped 4; count of bases not matched to a gene: 10. CDR1 and CDR2 (germline): MDHEN, SYDVKM. Written as DNA, the CDR3 is TGTGCCAGCACTTCCACAGGGGGCTCGATCACCGGGGAGCTGTTTTTT. Its translation is CASTSTGGSITGELFF.

The chain employs TRBV5-6 and TRBJ2-3; D is ambiguous. The CDR3 contains 12 residues. The germline CDR1 and CDR2 sequences are SGHDT and YYEEEE. Trimming stripped 3 bases from V and 6 bases from J, with 8 bases between. CDR3 coding DNA: TGTGCCAGCAGCTCCCGTCCCGATACGCAGTATTTT. Translating gives CASSSRPDTQYF.

This chain connects TRBV6-5 to TRBJ2-7, with D tentatively TRBD2 (6 bases). CDR1 and CDR2 from the germline V gene are MNHEY and SVGAGI. The V end was cut by 1 base, the J end by 0 bases, with 7 bases between. CDR3 length equals 14 residues. The chain's CDR3 is CASSYYGSSYEQYF. The CDR3 region has the DNA TGTGCCAGCAGTTACTACGGGAGCTCCTACGAGCAGTACTTC.

The V gene is TRBV11-2, the J gene TRBJ1-4; TRBD1 matches 11 bases. The CDR3 spans 14 residues. Germline V gene lookup returns CDR1 SGHAT and CDR2 FQNNGV. V was pared by 5 bases and J by 7 bases, with 3 bases of the junction left unmatched. The CDR3 DNA is TGTGCCAGCAGCCGGGACAGGGGGTCTGAAAAACTGTTTTTT. It is translated as CASSRDRGSEKLFF.

This chain links TRBV5-1 with TRBJ2-1, with D perhaps matching TRBD1 or TRBD2 (6 bases each). CDR1 and CDR2 (germline): SGHRS, YFSETQ. Between the trimmed V and J ends, which lost 1 base and 2 bases, there was a span of 10 bases. The CDR3 runs 15 residues. This chain's CDR3 is CASSLSGATYNEQFF. The CDR3 coding sequence is TGCGCCAGCAGCTTGTCGGGGGCAACCTACAATGAGCAGTTCTTC.

The gene calls are TRBV5-1 and TRBJ2-7, with 7 bases that match TRBD1. The V gene end was trimmed by 3 bases and the J gene end by 6 bases; junction bases not matched to a gene: 9. CDR3 length equals 14 residues. The germline CDR1 and CDR2 sequences are SGHRS and YFSETQ. The CDR3 here is CASSSGTDLTEQYF. DNA for the CDR3: TGCGCCAGCAGCTCTGGGACAGACCTTACCGAGCAGTACTTC.

The rearrangement links TRBV25-1 to TRBJ2-1; the D gene is possibly TRBD2 (5 bases). Germline assignment: CDR1 MGHDK and CDR2 SYGVNS. V lost 4 bases and J 3 bases, leaving 13 bases between the germline ends. This CDR3 has 15 amino acids. This chain's CDR3 is CASSVPPRGYNEQFF. CDR3 coding DNA: TGTGCCAGCAGTGTCCCACCCCGGGGCTACAATGAGCAGTTCTTC.

V gene TRBV6-5 combines with J gene TRBJ2-7, with 11 bases matching TRBD2. J was trimmed by 2 bases and V by 6 bases; bases with no gene match: 0. Germline CDR1 is MNHEY and CDR2 is SVGAGI. The CDR3 sequence is 13 residues long. CDR3 sequence (DNA): TGTGCCAGCAGGACTAGCGGGACCTACGAGCAGTACTTC. It specifies CASRTSGTYEQYF.

This clone has only a few counts. The chain carries TRBV19 and TRBJ2-2; tentative D call: TRBD1 (6 bases). CDR1 is LNHDA, CDR2 SQIVND, per germline (reference sequence). This CDR3 contains 15 residues. The V gene lost 3 bases and the J gene lost 5 bases, with 13 bases spanning the gap. CDR3 sequence: CASSIGQGTTGELFF. The CDR3 bases are TGTGCCAGTAGTATTGGTCAGGGGACAACCGGGGAGCTGTTTTTT. Combining the CDR3 with reference TRBV19 and TRBJ2-2 gives the whole variable domain DGGITQSPKYLFRKEGQNVTLSCEQNLNHDAMYWYRQDPGQGLRLIYYSQIVNDFQKGDIAEGYSVSREKKESFPLTVTSAQKNPTAFYLCASSIGQGTTGELFFGEGSRLTVL.

V and J are TRBV19 and TRBJ1-2; perhaps TRBD1 as D (6 bases). CDR3 length: 14 amino acids. Germline V gene data show CDR1 as LNHDA and CDR2 as SQIVND (reference sequence). V gave up 8 bases and J gave up 4 bases, with 17 bases separating them. The DNA of the CDR3 is TGTGCCAGTCGCCCCATGGACAGAGCCTATGGCTACACCTTC. Protein product: CASRPMDRAYGYTF. The full variable domain, in which reference TRBV19 and TRBJ1-2 provide the parts outside the CDR3, is DGGITQSPKYLFRKEGQNVTLSCEQNLNHDAMYWYRQDPGQGLRLIYYSQIVNDFQKGDIAEGYSVSREKKESFPLTVTSAQKNPTAFYLCASRPMDRAYGYTFGSGTRLTVV.

The chain has TRBV7-9 and TRBJ2-2; TRBD2 agrees at 15 bases. V dropped 5 bases and J dropped 1; count of bases not matched to a gene: 5. CDR1 is SEHNR, CDR2 FQNEAQ, per germline (reference sequence). The CDR3 spans 18 residues. DNA of the CDR3: TGTGCCAGCAGCCCGGCGGGACTAGCGGGAGGGAACACCGGGGAGCTGTTTTTT. Encoded protein: CASSPAGLAGGNTGELFF. Full variable domain (missing parts from reference TRBV7-9 and TRBJ2-2): DTGVSQNPRHKITKRGQNVTFRCDPISEHNRLYWYRQTLGQGPEFLTYFQNEAQLEKSRLLSDRFSAERPKGSFSTLEIQRTEQGDSAMYLCASSPAGLAGGNTGELFFGEGSRLTVL.

This clone was counted a single time. This chain links TRBV27 with TRBJ2-4, with TRBD1 matching over 7 bases. Germline V gene lookup returns CDR1 MNHEY and CDR2 SMNVEV (reference sequence). The CDR3 totals 17 residues. J was trimmed by 0 bases and V by 5 bases; bases with no gene match: 10. CDR3 nucleotide sequence: TGTGCCAGCAGTGACCGGGGACAGACACTAGCCAAAAACATTCAGTACTTC. This encodes CASSDRGQTLAKNIQYF.

This rearrangement joins TRBV5-1 to TRBJ2-5; 9 nucleotides match TRBD1. Germline V CDR1 and CDR2: SGHRS, YFSETQ. CDR3 length: 16 residues. V lost 0 bases and J lost 5; bases outside the gene matches: 8. This CDR3 is CASSLVKGTGTETQYF. CDR3 DNA: TGCGCCAGCAGCTTGGTTAAAGGGACAGGGACGGAGACCCAGTACTTC.

J is TRBJ1-2 and V is TRBV20-1; 8 bases match TRBD1. The length of the CDR3 is 11 residues. Germline loops: CDR1 DFQATT, CDR2 SNEGSKA (reference sequence). Trimming removed 6 bases from V and 4 bases from J; junction bases left unmatched: 1. DNA for the CDR3: TGCAGTGCCACAGGGGGCTATGGCTACACCTTC. Translating it yields CSATGGYGYTF.

The sample holds one count of this clone. This chain's CDR3 is CSVASAGTEAFF. CDR3 in DNA: TGCAGCGTTGCCTCAGCGGGCACTGAAGCTTTCTTT. V and J are TRBV29-1 and TRBJ1-1; D is undetermined. This CDR3 is built from 12 residues. Germline loops: CDR1 SQVTM, CDR2 ANQGSEA. Trimming stripped 4 bases from V and 4 bases from J, with 10 bases between.

The V call is TRBV10-3, the J call TRBJ2-5; D may correspond to TRBD1 or TRBD2 (5 bases each). The CDR3 is made up of 15 amino acids. Between the trimmed V and J ends, which lost 0 bases and 5 bases, there was a span of 13 bases. Germline loops: CDR1 ENHRY, CDR2 SYGVKD. CDR3 amino acids: CAISESWDAAETQYF. CDR3 nucleotides: TGTGCCATCAGTGAGTCGTGGGACGCCGCCGAGACCCAGTACTTC.

This chain uses TRBV7-2 with TRBJ2-7; D may be TRBD1 (5 bases). Germline values: CDR1 SGHTA, CDR2 FQGNSA. The CDR3 sequence is 12 residues long. The ends were cut back, 4 bases at V and 5 bases at J, with 9 bases in the middle. CDR3 loop: CASSSTGNEQYF. Written as DNA, the CDR3 is TGTGCCAGCAGCTCTACAGGTAACGAGCAGTACTTC.

This clone has just a few counts. The chain recombines TRBV2 with TRBJ1-2, with D possibly matching TRBD1 (6 bases). The CDR3 covers 15 residues. Germline CDR1 SNHLY, CDR2 FYNNEI. The ends were cut back, 5 bases at V and 8 bases at J, with 21 bases in the middle. Here the CDR3 reads CASSPLGGVTRGYTF. Written as DNA, the CDR3 is TGTGCCAGCAGTCCCTTAGGGGGGGTCACGCGCGGCTACACCTTC.

The chain uses TRBV9 and TRBJ2-1; D gene unclear. Germline V CDR1 and CDR2: SGDLS, YYNGEE. V was clipped by 4 bases and J by 8 bases, with 25 bases between them. The CDR3 has 17 residues. The chain's CDR3 is CASSHPSLSRALDEQFF. The CDR3 DNA reads TGTGCCAGCAGCCACCCTTCTTTGAGCAGAGCATTGGATGAGCAGTTCTTC.